These 12 T cell receptor beta chains were all obtained from the same sample, sequenced in a study of a mutant IDH1 vaccine in newly diagnosed glioma. Generated by immunoSEQ multiplex PCR, the TCRdb table keeps only in-frame clones and is missing some. The data hold tens of thousands of clones, with about 86% observed a single time. Documented time point: baseline, week 1 (first vaccination visit). Treatment defined: pre-vaccination baseline after standard-of-care therapy. This material consisted of PBMCs, taken from a glioma patient treated with radiotherapy, temozolomide or both. The source of these receptors is a young man with glioma.

V is TRBV6-4 and J is TRBJ2-3, with D perhaps given as TRBD1 or TRBD2 (6 bases each). The CDR3 runs 17 residues. Per the germline V gene, CDR1 is MRHNA and CDR2 is SNTAGT. Trimming took 1 base from V and 1 from J, leaving 15 bases between them. As DNA, the CDR3 is TGTGCCAGCAGTGACTTTTGGGGGGCGAGGGGCACAGATACGCAGTATTTT. This encodes CASSDFWGARGTDTQYF.

The rearrangement links TRBV29-1 to TRBJ2-2; D not resolved. The CDR3 contains 13 residues. CDR1 SQVTM and CDR2 ANQGSEA come from the germline V gene. V was clipped by 7 bases and J by 7 bases, with 16 bases between them. Here the CDR3 reads CSGRIMLDGELFF. The CDR3 DNA sequence: TGCAGCGGAAGAATTATGCTCGACGGGGAGCTGTTTTTT.

This chain joins TRBV6-1 and TRBJ1-5; a possible D gene is TRBD1 (6 bases). V was shortened by 5 bases and J by 8 bases, with 13 bases between the two germline ends. Germline assignment: CDR1 MNHNS and CDR2 SASEGT. The CDR3 runs 13 residues. The CDR3 protein is CASSPTGKEPQHF. The CDR3 DNA reads TGTGCCAGCAGTCCCACAGGGAAGGAGCCCCAGCATTTT.

V gene TRBV9 combines with J gene TRBJ1-2, with D uncertain. Germline-derived CDR1 and CDR2 are SGDLS and YYNGEE. V lost 0 bases and J 7 bases, leaving 4 bases between the germline ends. This CDR3 is built from 11 residues. The CDR3: CASSVGVGYTF. The CDR3 DNA reads TGTGCCAGCAGCGTAGGGGTTGGCTACACCTTC.

J is TRBJ1-1 and V is TRBV6-5; D possibly corresponds to TRBD1 (5 bases). The V gene's germline CDR1 is MNHEY and CDR2 SVGAGI. The CDR3 is 13 residues long. With 7 bases removed from V and 4 bases from J, the gap between germline ends came to 13 bases. CDR3 nucleotide sequence: TGTGCCAGCAAAAGGGGATCGGTCACTGAAGCTTTCTTT. As protein: CASKRGSVTEAFF.

The chain is built from TRBV9 and TRBJ1-2, with 9 bases lining up with TRBD1. CDR3 length: 15 residues. Germline V CDR1 and CDR2: SGDLS, YYNGEE. The junction had 6 bases not matched to a gene; V was cut back by 4 bases and J by 2 bases. As DNA, the CDR3 is TGTGCCAGCAGCCCGGAGGGGACAGGGAACTATGGCTACACCTTC. It is translated as CASSPEGTGNYGYTF.

This rearrangement joins TRBV19 to TRBJ2-7, with D perhaps matching TRBD1 or TRBD2 (5 bases each). Germline CDR1 LNHDA, CDR2 SQIVND (reference sequence). The length of the CDR3 is 14 residues. V shed 2 bases and J shed 3 bases, with 11 bases lying between them. This CDR3 reads CASSISGTVYEQYF. The CDR3 DNA sequence: TGTGCCAGTAGTATAAGTGGGACCGTCTACGAGCAGTACTTC.

This sequence joins TRBV6-5 and TRBJ1-1, with D uncertain. Germline V gene data show CDR1 as MNHEY and CDR2 as SVGAGI. The CDR3 runs to 14 residues. Trimming cost V 0 bases and J 1 base, with 6 bases left between them. The CDR3 spells CASSYSYRNTEAFF. CDR3 DNA: TGTGCCAGCAGTTACTCCTACAGGAACACTGAAGCTTTCTTT.

This clone was detected once. This chain links TRBV6-5 with TRBJ2-7, with 8 bases identical to TRBD1. The germline CDR1 and CDR2 sequences are MNHEY and SVGAGI. This CDR3 region has 15 residues. V lost 0 bases to trimming and J lost 5 bases; unmatched junction nucleotides: 6. Here the CDR3 DNA reads TGTGCCAGCAGTTACTCAAACAGGGGGATGAACGAGCAGTACTTC. It translates to CASSYSNRGMNEQYF.

As regards this clone: Other nucleotide sequences from this sample produce the same CDR3. J is TRBJ2-5 and V is TRBV7-9; 8 bases agree with TRBD1. This CDR3 has 15 amino acids. The germline V gene encodes CDR1 SEHNR and CDR2 FQNEAQ (reference sequence). Germline trimming cut 1 base from V and 5 bases from J; bases unmatched to any gene: 6. CDR3 nucleotides: TGTGCCAGCAGCTTAGTAACAGGGGGGCTGGAGACCCAGTACTTC. Amino acid sequence: CASSLVTGGLETQYF.

The chain couples TRBV20-1 to TRBJ2-7; 7 positions match TRBD1. The CDR3 runs to 10 residues. The V and J ends lost 6 bases and 12 bases, in that order; junction bases with no gene match: 8. Per the germline V gene, CDR1 is DFQATT and CDR2 is SNEGSKA (reference sequence). CDR3 coding DNA: TGCAGTGCCCAATTCGGGACAGCGTACTTC. Translated, it gives CSAQFGTAYF.

The chain links TRBV10-3 to TRBJ1-2; TRBD1 is a possible D gene (5 bases). Germline V gene sequence: CDR1 ENHRY, CDR2 SYGVKD. This CDR3 comprises 13 residues. V was cut by 4 bases and J by 4 bases, with 10 bases left in between. In DNA form, the CDR3 reads TGTGCCATCAGTGGCACAGGACTCTATGGCTACACCTTC. This translates into CAISGTGLYGYTF.